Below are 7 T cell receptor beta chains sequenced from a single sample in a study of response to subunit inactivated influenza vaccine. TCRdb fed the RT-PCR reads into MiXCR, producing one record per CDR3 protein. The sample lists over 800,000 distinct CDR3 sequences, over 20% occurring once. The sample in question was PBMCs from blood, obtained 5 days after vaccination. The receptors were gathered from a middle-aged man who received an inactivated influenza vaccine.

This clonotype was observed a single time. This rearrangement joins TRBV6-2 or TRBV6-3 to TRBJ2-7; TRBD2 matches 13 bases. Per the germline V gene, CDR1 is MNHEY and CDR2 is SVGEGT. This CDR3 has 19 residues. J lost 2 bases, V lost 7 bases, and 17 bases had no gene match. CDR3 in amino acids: CASTQSLLGLAGRPYEQYF. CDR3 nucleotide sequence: TGTGCCAGCACCCAAAGTCTATTGGGACTAGCGGGGAGACCCTACGAGCAGTACTTC.

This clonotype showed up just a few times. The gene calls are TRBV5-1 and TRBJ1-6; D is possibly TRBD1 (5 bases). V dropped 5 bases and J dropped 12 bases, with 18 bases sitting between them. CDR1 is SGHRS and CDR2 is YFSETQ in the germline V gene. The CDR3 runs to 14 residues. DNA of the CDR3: TGCGCCAGCAGAGGGATCGGGACCGCTTTACCCCTCCACTTT. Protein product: CASRGIGTALPLHF.

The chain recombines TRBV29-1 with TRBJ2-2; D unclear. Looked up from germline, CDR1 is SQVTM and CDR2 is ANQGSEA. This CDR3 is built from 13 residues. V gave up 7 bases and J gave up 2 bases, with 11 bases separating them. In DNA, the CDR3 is TGCAGCGCGGAGTGGGGAAACACCGGGGAGCTGTTTTTT. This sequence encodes CSAEWGNTGELFF.

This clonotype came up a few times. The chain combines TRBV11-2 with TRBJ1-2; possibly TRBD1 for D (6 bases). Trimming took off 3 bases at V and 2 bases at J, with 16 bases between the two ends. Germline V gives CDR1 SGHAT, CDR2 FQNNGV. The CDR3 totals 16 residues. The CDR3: CASSFGIDRMNYGYTF. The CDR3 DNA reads TGTGCCAGCAGCTTCGGGATAGACAGGATGAACTATGGCTACACCTTC.

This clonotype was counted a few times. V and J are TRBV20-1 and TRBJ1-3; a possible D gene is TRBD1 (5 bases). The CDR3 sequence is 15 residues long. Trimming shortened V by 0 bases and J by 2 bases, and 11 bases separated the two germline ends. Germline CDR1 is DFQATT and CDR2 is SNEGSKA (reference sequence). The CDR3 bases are TGCAGTGCTAGAGACGCGAGGGACCCTGGAAACACCATATATTTT. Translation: CSARDARDPGNTIYF.

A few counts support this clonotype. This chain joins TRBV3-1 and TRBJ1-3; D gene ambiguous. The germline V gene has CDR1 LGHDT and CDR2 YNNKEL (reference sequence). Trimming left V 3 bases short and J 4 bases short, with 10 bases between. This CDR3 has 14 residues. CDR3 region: CASSQGSGGNTIYF. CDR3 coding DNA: TGTGCCAGCAGCCAGGGGTCAGGAGGAAACACCATATATTTT.

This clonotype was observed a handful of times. The DNA of the CDR3 is TGTGCCAGCAGTTGGGACAACGCGAACACCGGGGAGCTGTTTTTT. It specifies CASSWDNANTGELFF. The chain recombines TRBV6-5 with TRBJ2-2; weak D call: TRBD1 (6 bases). This CDR3 comprises 15 residues. The germline CDR1 and CDR2 sequences are MNHEY and SVGAGI. V lost 4 bases and J lost 0, with 9 bases in between.